Below, one T cell receptor (beta chain) is given with its context. This clonotype is classified as medium-sized (0.01 to 0.1%). The specificity of this receptor is unknown. Base quality data are lacking; no much larger clone is found one base away. Spanning cysteine to phenylalanine, the CDR3 consists of 16 amino acids. Only the CDR3 region is kept as DNA, spanning 48 bases read in frame from base 1. V gives up 5 bases and J gives up 6 bases, and the segment between their germline ends measures 24 bases. Based on the germline V gene, the CDR1 and CDR2 sequences are SGDLS and YYNGEE. The sequencer listed for this sample is Illumina MiSeq. The public reads were quality trimmed at Q25 with fastp and then assembled into clones with MiXCR by TCRdb, keeping productive beta chains. Each CDR3 protein appears once, grouped with its most common genes and DNA. The sample table holds 6,000 or so distinct CDR3 sequences, of which about 9.2% were seen once. Together, the top ten hold under 5.5% of the sample.

The sample belongs to a study. This TCR was sampled from a human donor with rheumatoid arthritis. The chain uses TRBV9 and TRBJ2-7; a weak D assignment points to TRBD1 (7 bases agree). The specimen was CD4+ T cells from synovial fluid. CDR3 sequence: CASSQGGATDGSEQYF. The nucleotide sequence reads TGTGCCAGCAGTCAGGGGGGAGCCACTGATGGGTCCGAGCAGTACTTC. Supplemented by the reference TRBV9 and TRBJ2-7 proteins around the CDR3, the complete variable domain is DSGVTQTPKHLITATGQRVTLRCSPRSGDLSVYWYQQSLDQGLQFLIQYYNGEERAKGNILERFSAQQFPDLHSELNLSSLELGDSALYFCASSQGGATDGSEQYFGPGTRLTVT.